The following is a T cell receptor (beta chain) sequence with its context. This clone was seen once. No cognate antigen has been identified for it. Nothing much larger sits one base from this clone, and base qualities are not available. The CDR3 has 14 amino acids, counting the end cysteine and phenylalanine. The only DNA kept is the CDR3, 42 bases in frame from the first base. CDR1 and CDR2 are drawn from the germline V gene (reference sequence): SEHNR, FQNEAQ. At the junction V is shortened by 1 base and J by 5 bases, with 6 bases in between. TCRbeta CDR3 regions were amplified from genomic DNA using the immunoSEQ Assay, a bias-controlled multiplex PCR. Regarding the original processing steps: The number of nucleated cells in each sample was estimated by amplification of reference gene primers within the assay. To quantify the absolute abundance of each unique TCRbeta CDR3 rearrangement, sequence reads were collapsed and filtered. Productive Simpson clonality was computed per sample as the square root of Simpson's diversity index over productive rearrangements. TCRdb obtained this table from immuneACCESS and retained in-frame rearrangements with V and J assigned. These tables miss some clones; where compared with another copy, unresolved V genes account for less than half of the shortfall, and the remainder is unexplained. Clonal size and the V and J genes are those of that table, whereas D and trimming came from the DNA. The sample has about 130,000 clones on record, about 85% of them singletons. The leading ten clones occupy 20% to 30% of the sample.

These data come from a study of blood T cell repertoires in COVID-19 (dated by TCRdb to the early 2020s). Concerning the study at large: The collaborator samples originated in the United States, Italy and Spain and spanned the acute and convalescent phases of COVID-19. The prospective study material was composed of cDNA or gDNA derived from T cells, B-cell-depleted T cells, or PBMCs. Deeply sampled blood TCRbeta repertoires from subjects exposed to, actively infected with, or recovered from COVID-19 were included in the dataset. The repertoires were released in a freely available public database intended as a resource for research on the immune response to SARS-CoV-2. The samples were drawn from two sources: the first 160 participants of the ongoing ImmuneRACE study, and 1,200 or so subjects contributed by 6 global collaborators. A de-identified subject ID, COVID-19 status, age in years and sex were almost always included in the sample metadata. Where available, HLA class I and class II types were obtained from metadata supplied by the sample provider rather than from assay-based typing.

Each collaborating institution followed its own protocols to collect whole blood in K2EDTA tubes. For TCRbeta analysis, collaborators shipped samples in one of three forms: frozen whole blood, isolated PBMCs, or DNA extracted from either of those sample types. Study-wide conclusions, independent of this receptor: How much clinical and demographic metadata was included differed by source and by participant, and the metadata was provided uncurated.

The specimen sequenced was peripheral blood. The sequence is built from TRBV7-9 and TRBJ1-6, with the D gene too uncertain to name. The receptor was derived from a woman over 75 with acute or convalescent COVID-19. DNA sequence: TGTGCCAGCAGCTTAGGACTAAATAATTCACCCCTCCACTTT. This encodes CASSLGLNNSPLHF.